A single sample gave rise to the 30 T cell receptor beta chains below, sequenced in a study of vaccination and CD4 T cells after COVID-19. Treatment meaning: roughly ten-day PBMC culture with coronavirus spike peptide pools or control peptides (ViraFEST assay). No antigen has been assigned to these receptors. The study sequenced cultured CD4+ T cell DNA using the Oncomine TCR Beta short-read assay. TCRdb fed the PCR reads into MiXCR, producing one record per CDR3 protein. The sample includes under 15,000 distinct CDR3 sequences, 50% to 75% of them seen just once. The specimen comprised CD4+ T cells from blood, cultured in vitro, sampled before SARS-CoV-2 vaccination. The receptors stem from a human donor who had recovered from COVID-19.

The genes are TRBV6-2 or TRBV6-3 and TRBJ2-1; 7 bases are shared with TRBD1. The germline V gene has CDR1 MNHEY and CDR2 SVGEGT. With 10 bases clipped from V and 4 bases from J, the junction kept 7 bases outside the gene matches. CDR3 length: 13 residues. For the CDR3, the DNA is TGTGCCACCCGGGACAGCACATACAATGAGCAGTTCTTC. Translated, it gives CATRDSTYNEQFF.

A few counts support this clonotype. The J gene is TRBJ2-3, the V gene TRBV6-5; D uncertain. The CDR3 is 14 residues long. CDR1 MNHEY and CDR2 SVGAGI come from the germline V gene. V was cut by 0 bases and J by 3 bases, with 7 bases left in between. CDR3 region: CASSYSLWTDTQYF. The CDR3 DNA follows: TGTGCCAGCAGTTACTCGCTGTGGACAGATACGCAGTATTTT.

This chain uses TRBV4-1 with TRBJ2-3, with 10 positions matching TRBD2. CDR3 length: 18 residues. After removal of 4 bases from V and 6 bases from J, the junction contained 16 bases not matched to a gene. From germline, CDR1 is MGHRA and CDR2 YSYEKL. The CDR3 loop is CASSPSVASGRRSDTQYF. DNA for the CDR3: TGCGCCAGCAGCCCCTCAGTGGCTAGCGGGAGAAGGTCGGATACGCAGTATTTT.

The rearrangement uses TRBV6-6 and TRBJ1-1, with TRBD1 identical over 8 bases. The germline V gene encodes CDR1 MNHNY and CDR2 SVGAGI (reference sequence). The CDR3 has 15 amino acids. Losses at the gene ends were 5 bases for V and 4 bases for J; bases not matched to a gene: 9. This CDR3 is CASSPRGRGGTEAFF. CDR3 DNA sequence: TGTGCCAGCAGTCCCAGGGGGCGCGGGGGCACTGAAGCTTTCTTT.

The rearrangement links TRBV19 to TRBJ2-7; 12 bases fit TRBD2. The CDR3 has 15 amino acids. The ends lost 10 bases at V and 6 bases at J; junction bases unmatched: 13. From germline, CDR1 is LNHDA and CDR2 SQIVND (reference sequence). CDR3 sequence: CATSPRLAGVREQYF. CDR3 sequence (DNA): TGTGCCACCAGCCCACGACTAGCGGGAGTTCGCGAGCAGTACTTC.

The V call is TRBV9, the J call TRBJ1-6; possibly TRBD1 for D (6 bases). Germline CDR1 is SGDLS and CDR2 is YYNGEE. The CDR3 contains 14 residues. Trimming shortened V by 2 bases and J by 10 bases, and 13 bases separated the two germline ends. CDR3 amino acids: CASSVSGEGSPLHF. CDR3 nucleotide sequence: TGTGCCAGCAGCGTTTCAGGGGAAGGATCACCCCTCCACTTT.

The chain couples TRBV7-7 to TRBJ1-1; D gene ambiguous. This CDR3 spans 13 amino acids. The germline CDR1 and CDR2 sequences are SSHAT and FNYEAQ (reference sequence). V lost 3 bases to trimming and J lost 2 bases, with 7 bases between them. The CDR3 coding sequence is TGTGCCAGCAGCTTCAACACAAACACTGAAGCTTTCTTT. Protein sequence: CASSFNTNTEAFF.

The J gene is TRBJ1-5, the V gene TRBV19, with 8 bases matching TRBD1. Germline lookup yields CDR1 LNHDA and CDR2 SQIVND (reference sequence). There are 13 residues in the CDR3. The ends lost 6 bases at V and 6 bases at J; junction bases unmatched: 4. CDR3 sequence reads: CASRDRGSQPQHF. Written as DNA, the CDR3 is TGTGCCAGTAGAGACAGGGGATCTCAGCCCCAGCATTTT.

Only a few counts were recorded for this clonotype. CDR3 protein: CSAGPPGPSSGNTIYF. The CDR3 DNA reads TGCAGTGCTGGACCACCGGGACCCTCCTCTGGAAACACCATATATTTT. The V call is TRBV20-1, the J call TRBJ1-3, with D maybe TRBD1 (5 bases). Trimming pared 5 bases from V and 0 bases from J, leaving 17 bases between. Germline V CDR1 and CDR2: DFQATT, SNEGSKA (reference sequence). The CDR3 is 16 residues long.

This clonotype was seen once. The CDR3 protein is CASSPRGFYEQYF. CDR3 DNA: TGTGCCAGCAGCCCCAGGGGGTTCTACGAGCAGTACTTC. The rearrangement links TRBV7-2 to TRBJ2-7, with TRBD1 matching 7 bases. Germline-derived CDR1 and CDR2 are SGHTA and FQGNSA. The CDR3 is 13 amino acids. V shed 5 bases, J shed 3 bases, and the junction held 4 bases outside the gene matches.

This clonotype was counted only a few times. The CDR3 bases are TGTGCCACCAGTGAAACGGACATCAAGCAGTTCTTC. Translated: CATSETDIKQFF. The chain recombines TRBV24-1 with TRBJ2-1; D might be TRBD1 (5 bases). The CDR3 covers 12 residues. The V end was cut by 4 bases, the J end by 11 bases, with 11 bases between. Germline-derived CDR1 and CDR2 are KGHDR and SFDVKD.

The V call is TRBV20-1, the J call TRBJ2-5; 10 positions agree with TRBD2. Losses at the gene ends were 0 bases for V and 0 bases for J; bases not matched to a gene: 4. Germline V gene sequence: CDR1 DFQATT, CDR2 SNEGSKA (reference sequence). This CDR3 comprises 16 residues. CDR3 residues: CSARDNSGGYQETQYF. CDR3 bases: TGCAGTGCTAGAGATAATAGCGGGGGGTACCAAGAGACCCAGTACTTC.

The CDR3 region has the DNA TGCAGCGCCTTTATCCCGCCAGAGGGAAACACCATATATTTT. Amino acid sequence: CSAFIPPEGNTIYF. The rearrangement joins TRBV29-1 to TRBJ1-3; the D is unclear. The CDR3 has 14 amino acids. Germline V gives CDR1 SQVTM, CDR2 ANQGSEA. V was cut by 7 bases and J by 4 bases, with 17 bases left in between.

On this clonotype: This CDR3 fails to terminate in the conserved phenylalanine or tryptophan, so it likely reflects a read error. CDR3 in DNA: TGCAGTGCCTCGACAGGGGGCGGCTATGGCTACACCCTC. Translation gives CSASTGGGYGYTL. V and J are TRBV20-1 and TRBJ1-2, with 10 bases identical to TRBD1. Germline V lookup: CDR1 DFQATT, CDR2 SNEGSKA (reference sequence). The CDR3 has 13 amino acids. The ends lost 6 bases at V and 4 bases at J; junction bases unmatched: 5.

This clonotype was observed a handful of times. V gene TRBV2 combines with J gene TRBJ2-5; either TRBD1 or TRBD2 may supply D (5 bases each). CDR1 SNHLY and CDR2 FYNNEI come from the germline V gene. CDR3 length equals 12 residues. V was trimmed by 2 bases and J by 9 bases, leaving 10 bases between them. Here the CDR3 DNA reads TGTGCCAGCAGTGAACCCCCGGGGCCCCAGTACTTC. It codes for CASSEPPGPQYF.

CDR3 in DNA: TGCAGTGCTAGGGTGGGACAGGGTGATCCGTACTTC. Protein: CSARVGQGDPYF. This rearrangement joins TRBV20-1 to TRBJ2-4, with 9 bases lining up with TRBD1. The junction had 9 bases not matched to a gene; V was cut back by 3 bases and J by 15 bases. The CDR3 totals 12 residues. Germline V gene data show CDR1 as DFQATT and CDR2 as SNEGSKA (reference sequence).

Comments on this clonotype: Its ends do not fully match the called genes, so a read error is possible. The chain recombines TRBV6-1 with TRBJ1-2, with 10 nucleotides matching TRBD1. CDR1 MNHNS and CDR2 SASEGT come from the germline V gene. The CDR3 length is 18 residues. Here the CDR3 DNA reads TGTGCCATCAGTGAGGTCCCATCCTGGGGACAGGGGTGGCGTGGCTACACCTTC. Protein product: CAISEVPSWGQGWRGYTF.

This clonotype has more than one count but fewer than ten. The chain recombines TRBV15 with TRBJ1-5; no clear D. The CDR3 is made up of 13 amino acids. The V gene's germline CDR1 is LNHNV and CDR2 YYDKDF (reference sequence). V was shortened by 0 bases and J by 2 bases, with 2 bases between the two germline ends. The CDR3, as DNA: TGTGCCACCAGCAGAGATCGCAATCAGCCCCAGCATTTT. As protein: CATSRDRNQPQHF.

This clonotype is labeled medium-sized. This chain links TRBV20-1 with TRBJ2-7, with D perhaps assigned TRBD1 or TRBD2 (6 bases each). Germline-derived CDR1 and CDR2 are DFQATT and SNEGSKA (reference sequence). The germline V and J ends were trimmed by 1 base and 4 bases, with 14 bases remaining between them. This CDR3 is 14 amino acids long. The CDR3 spells CSARGRGKRYEQYF. As DNA, the CDR3 is TGCAGTGCTAGAGGGAGGGGGAAACGTTACGAGCAGTACTTC.

The chain combines TRBV19 with TRBJ2-4, with 11 bases that match TRBD2. CDR1 is LNHDA and CDR2 is SQIVND in the germline V gene (reference sequence). Germline trimming cut 3 bases from V and 0 bases from J; bases unmatched to any gene: 4. The CDR3 is made up of 17 amino acids. The CDR3 reads CASSILAGGRAKNIQYF. CDR3 DNA sequence: TGTGCCAGTAGTATCCTAGCGGGGGGAAGAGCCAAAAACATTCAGTACTTC.

In its sample, this clonotype was seen a few times. V is TRBV20-1 and J is TRBJ1-1; 8 nucleotides line up with TRBD1. Looked up from germline, CDR1 is DFQATT and CDR2 is SNEGSKA (reference sequence). The V segment lost 6 bases and the J segment 3 bases; nucleotides outside the gene matches: 12. This CDR3 contains 15 residues. CDR3 protein: CSAIRTGRGDTEAFF. Here the CDR3 DNA reads TGCAGTGCGATCCGGACAGGGCGAGGGGACACTGAAGCTTTCTTT.

A few counts support this clonotype. The V and J genes are TRBV28 and TRBJ1-1, with 9 bases identical to TRBD1. CDR3 length equals 14 residues. Trimming took 7 bases from V and 5 from J; bases not matched to a gene: 8. CDR1 and CDR2 (germline): MDHEN, SYDVKM. In DNA, the CDR3 is TGTGCCAGCAAGGGACAGGGAAGGGGGACTGAAGCTTTCTTT. It is translated as CASKGQGRGTEAFF. Full variable domain (rest looked up from reference TRBV28 and TRBJ1-1): DVKVTQSSRYLVKRTGEKVFLECVQDMDHENMFWYRQDPGLGLRLIYFSYDVKMKEKGDIPEGYSVSREKKERFSLILESASTNQTSMYLCASKGQGRGTEAFFGQGTRLTVV.

This clonotype has only a few counts. CDR3 amino acids: CASGRGGQGAHGYTF. The CDR3 DNA sequence: TGTGCCAGCGGACGAGGGGGACAGGGGGCACATGGCTACACCTTC. V is TRBV6-2 or TRBV6-3 and J is TRBJ1-2; 12 bases align to TRBD1. The J segment lost 6 bases and the V segment lost 8 bases, leaving 10 bases of the junction unmatched. Per germline, CDR1 MNHEY and CDR2 SVGEGT. This CDR3 is built from 15 residues.

This clonotype occurred once. This chain links TRBV28 with TRBJ1-1; 8 nucleotides match TRBD1. V lost 0 bases, J lost 3 bases, and 6 bases stayed unmatched. The CDR3 is 16 residues long. CDR1 is MDHEN and CDR2 is SYDVKM in the germline V gene. Written as DNA, the CDR3 is TGTGCCAGCAGTTTATGGGACAGGGCGGGGCACACTGAAGCTTTCTTT. Translating it yields CASSLWDRAGHTEAFF. The whole variable domain, remainder taken from reference TRBV28 and TRBJ1-1, is DVKVTQSSRYLVKRTGEKVFLECVQDMDHENMFWYRQDPGLGLRLIYFSYDVKMKEKGDIPEGYSVSREKKERFSLILESASTNQTSMYLCASSLWDRAGHTEAFFGQGTRLTVV.

This clonotype was found a few times. The chain links TRBV7-2 to TRBJ1-5, with D perhaps matching TRBD1 (5 bases). CDR1 is SGHTA and CDR2 is FQGNSA in the germline V gene. The CDR3 spans 15 residues. V lost 2 bases, J lost 3 bases, and 11 bases lay in between. The CDR3 DNA is TGTGCCAGCAGCTTACGGGACGGCCTCAATCAGCCCCAGCATTTT. Translation: CASSLRDGLNQPQHF.

This chain joins TRBV2 and TRBJ1-1; D uncertain. V was trimmed by 1 base and J by 4 bases, leaving 1 base between them. Germline CDR1 SNHLY, CDR2 FYNNEI. The CDR3 has 11 amino acids. CDR3: CASSEGTEAFF. The CDR3, as DNA: TGTGCCAGCAGTGAAGGCACTGAAGCTTTCTTT.

V gene TRBV6-1 combines with J gene TRBJ2-3; D remains ambiguous. Germline CDR1 is MNHNS and CDR2 is SASEGT. The CDR3 sequence is 11 residues long. V dropped 8 bases and J dropped 3 bases, with 6 bases sitting between them. The CDR3 nucleotides are TGTGCCAGCGGGCAGACAGATACGCAGTATTTT. This translates into CASGQTDTQYF.

V and J are TRBV12-3 or TRBV12-4 and TRBJ2-5; a weak D match, TRBD2 (5 bases). The CDR3 contains 13 residues. The V and J ends lost 2 bases and 4 bases respectively, with 8 bases between them. The CDR3 here is CASSLSGVETQYF. DNA of the CDR3: TGTGCCAGCAGTTTATCCGGGGTAGAGACCCAGTACTTC.

The V call is TRBV20-1, the J call TRBJ1-6; D may be TRBD1 (5 bases). Germline V gene lookup returns CDR1 DFQATT and CDR2 SNEGSKA (reference sequence). The CDR3 totals 13 residues. Trimming took 4 bases from V and 5 from J, leaving 9 bases between them. The CDR3 DNA is TGCAGTGCTACCCCAGGGAATAATTCACCCCTCCACTTT. Protein: CSATPGNNSPLHF.

CDR3 loop: CSARVDSYEQYF. The DNA of the CDR3 is TGCAGTGCTAGAGTCGATTCCTACGAGCAGTACTTC. V is TRBV20-1 and J is TRBJ2-7; unclear D gene. CDR3 length: 12 residues. Germline CDR1 reads DFQATT; CDR2 reads SNEGSKA (reference sequence). Trimming pared 1 base from V and 1 base from J, leaving 5 bases between.